The rows below give T cell receptor beta chains drawn from one sample of a study of OX40 agonist ivuxolimab in advanced cancers. Assay used: immunoSEQ multiplex PCR; TCRdb lists only in-frame clones, some missing. The data show 78,000 or so clones, 92% seen once. This specimen consisted of CD4+ or CD8+ T cells sorted from blood, obtained in a trial of the OX40 agonist ivuxolimab. Receptor source: an adult with an advanced solid tumor such as melanoma, head and neck, liver or kidney cancer. Each CDR3 is given with its conserved first and last residue. D genes are given only for firm matches. A row's size may be missing; if present it is once, few, many or a size class.

TRBD1 TRBJ2-2 - TRBV4-1 TGCGCCAGCAGCCCCCACCGCCCTACAGGGGCGGCCGGGGAGCTGTTTTTT CASSPHRPTGAAGELFF
- TRBJ1-3 few TRBV11-2 TGTGCCAGCAGCTTAGAGGCAGCTACCTACTCTGGAAACACCATATATTTT CASSLEAATYSGNTIYF
TRBD1 TRBJ1-4 - TRBV6-5 TGTGCCAGCAGTTCAATCAGACAGGGAGGAAGTGAAAAACTGTTTTTT CASSSIRQGGSEKLFF
TRBD1 TRBJ2-7 - TRBV19 TGTGCCAGTAGTATTAAGGACAGGAGAAGCTCCTACGAGCAGTACTTC CASSIKDRRSSYEQYF
- TRBJ2-5 - TRBV6-5 TGTGCCAGTGAGAGGTTAGGAGGGGGAGAGACCCAGTACTTC CASERLGGGETQYF
- TRBJ2-5 - TRBV5-4 TGTGCCAGCAGCTTGGACCAAGAGACCCAGTACTTC CASSLDQETQYF
TRBD1 TRBJ1-2 once TRBV4-2 TGTGCCAGCAGCCATGCCGGTCCCGGGACAGATGGCTACACCTTC CASSHAGPGTDGYTF
TRBD1 TRBJ2-7 - TRBV6-5 TGTGCCAGCAGGACCGGGACAGGGACGTCCGAGCAGTACTTC CASRTGTGTSEQYF
- TRBJ2-5 - TRBV18 TGTGCCAGCTCACCAACACACTACCAAGAGACCCAGTACTTC CASSPTHYQETQYF
- TRBJ2-7 - TRBV11-3 TGTGCCAGCAGCTTTAGCGGTCTCGTCGGGGAGCAGTACTTC CASSFSGLVGEQYF
TRBD1 TRBJ2-7 - TRBV29-1 TGCAGCGTTGAACAGGGGGCGCGTTACGAGCAGTACTTC CSVEQGARYEQYF
- TRBJ2-1 - TRBV9 TGTGCCAGCAGCGTACTAGGCCAGTCTGGTGAGCAGTTCTTC CASSVLGQSGEQFF
- TRBJ2-1 - TRBV18 TGTGCCAGCTCACCCCAGGTCGTAGATGAGCAGTTCTTC CASSPQVVDEQFF
- TRBJ1-3 - TRBV30 TGTGCCTGGAAGGCCAGCCCCTCTGGAAACACCATATATTTT CAWKASPSGNTIYF
TRBD1 TRBJ1-1 - TRBV2 TGTGCCAGCGACAGGGAGAACACTGAAGCTTTCTTT CASDRENTEAFF
TRBD1 TRBJ2-7 - TRBV2 TGTGCCAGCAGTTGGACAGGATATTCGTACGAGCAGTACTTC CASSWTGYSYEQYF